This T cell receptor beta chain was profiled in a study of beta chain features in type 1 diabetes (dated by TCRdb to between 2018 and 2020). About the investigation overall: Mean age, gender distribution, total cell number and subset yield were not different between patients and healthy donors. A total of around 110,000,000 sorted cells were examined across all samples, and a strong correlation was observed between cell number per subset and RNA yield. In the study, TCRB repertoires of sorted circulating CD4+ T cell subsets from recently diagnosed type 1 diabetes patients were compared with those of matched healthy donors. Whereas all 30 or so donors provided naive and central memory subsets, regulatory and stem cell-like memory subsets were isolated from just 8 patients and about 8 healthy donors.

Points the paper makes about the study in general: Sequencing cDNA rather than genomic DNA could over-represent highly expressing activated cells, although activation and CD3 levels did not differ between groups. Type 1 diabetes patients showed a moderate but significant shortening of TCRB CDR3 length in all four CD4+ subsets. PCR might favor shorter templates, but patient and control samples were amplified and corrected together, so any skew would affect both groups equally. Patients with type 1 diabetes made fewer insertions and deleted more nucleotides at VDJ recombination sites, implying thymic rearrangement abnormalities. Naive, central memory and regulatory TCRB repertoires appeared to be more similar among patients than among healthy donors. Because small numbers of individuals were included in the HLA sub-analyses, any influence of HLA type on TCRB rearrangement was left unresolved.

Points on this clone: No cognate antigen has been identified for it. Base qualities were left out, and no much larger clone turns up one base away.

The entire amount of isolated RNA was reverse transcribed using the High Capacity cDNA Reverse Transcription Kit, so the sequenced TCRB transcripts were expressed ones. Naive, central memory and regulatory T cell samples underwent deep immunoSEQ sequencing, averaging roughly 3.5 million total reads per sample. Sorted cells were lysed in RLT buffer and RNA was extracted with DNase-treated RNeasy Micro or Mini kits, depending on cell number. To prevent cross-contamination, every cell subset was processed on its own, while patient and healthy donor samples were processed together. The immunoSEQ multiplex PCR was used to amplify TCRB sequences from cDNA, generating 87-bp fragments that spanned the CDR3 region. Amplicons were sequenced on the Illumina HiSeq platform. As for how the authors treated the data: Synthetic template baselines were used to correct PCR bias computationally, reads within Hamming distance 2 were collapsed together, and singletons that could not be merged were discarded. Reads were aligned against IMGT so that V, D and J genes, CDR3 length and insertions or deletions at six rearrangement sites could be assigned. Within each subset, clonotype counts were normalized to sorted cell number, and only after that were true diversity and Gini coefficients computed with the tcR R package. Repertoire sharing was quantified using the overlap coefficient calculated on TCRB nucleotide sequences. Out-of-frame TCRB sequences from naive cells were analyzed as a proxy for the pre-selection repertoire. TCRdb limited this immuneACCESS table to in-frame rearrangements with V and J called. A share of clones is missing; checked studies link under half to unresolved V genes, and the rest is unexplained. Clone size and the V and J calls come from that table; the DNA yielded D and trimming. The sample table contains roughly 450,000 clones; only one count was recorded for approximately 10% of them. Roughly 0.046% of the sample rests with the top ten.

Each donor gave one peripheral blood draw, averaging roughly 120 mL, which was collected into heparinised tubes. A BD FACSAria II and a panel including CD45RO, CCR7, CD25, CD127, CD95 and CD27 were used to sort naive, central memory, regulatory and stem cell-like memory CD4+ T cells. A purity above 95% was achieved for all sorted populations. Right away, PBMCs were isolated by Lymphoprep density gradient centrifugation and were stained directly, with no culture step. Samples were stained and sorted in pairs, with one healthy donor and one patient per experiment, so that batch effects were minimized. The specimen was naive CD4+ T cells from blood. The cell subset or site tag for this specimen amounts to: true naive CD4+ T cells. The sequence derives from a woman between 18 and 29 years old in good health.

The DNA reads TGCAGCGTTGAGACCCAGGAAGGTCTTAAGACCCAGTACTTC. It translates to CSVETQEGLKTQYF. The sequence links TRBV29-1 to TRBJ2-5; no D gene can be assigned with confidence. The CDR3 contains 14 residues, cysteine and phenylalanine counted. Left in the record is the CDR3 DNA by itself, 42 bases read in frame from the first base. The germline V gene provides CDR1 SQVTM and CDR2 ANQGSEA. V sheds 3 bases and J sheds 6 bases, leaving 17 bases between their ends. Extended through the reference TRBV29-1 and TRBJ2-5 proteins, this CDR3 yields the full variable domain: SAVISQKPSRDICQRGTSLTIQCQVDSQVTMMFWYRQQPGQSLTLIATANQGSEATYESGFVIDKFPISRPNLTFSTLTVSNMSPEDSSIYLCSVETQEGLKTQYFGPGTRLLVL.